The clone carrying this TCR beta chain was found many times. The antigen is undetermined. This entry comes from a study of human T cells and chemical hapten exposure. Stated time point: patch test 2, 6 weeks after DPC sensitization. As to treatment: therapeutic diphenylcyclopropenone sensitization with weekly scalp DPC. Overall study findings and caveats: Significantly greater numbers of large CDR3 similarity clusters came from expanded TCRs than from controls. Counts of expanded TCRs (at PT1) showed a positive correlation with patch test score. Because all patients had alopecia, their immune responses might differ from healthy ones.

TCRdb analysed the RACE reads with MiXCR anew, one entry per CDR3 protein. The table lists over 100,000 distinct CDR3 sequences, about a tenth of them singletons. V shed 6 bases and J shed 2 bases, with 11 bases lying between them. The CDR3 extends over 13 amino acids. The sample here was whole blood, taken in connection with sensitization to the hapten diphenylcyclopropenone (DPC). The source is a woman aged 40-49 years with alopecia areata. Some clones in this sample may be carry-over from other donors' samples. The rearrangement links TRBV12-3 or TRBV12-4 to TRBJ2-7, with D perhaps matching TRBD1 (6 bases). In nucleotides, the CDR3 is TGTGCCAGCAGAACACAGGGTACCTACGAGCAGTACTTC. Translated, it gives CASRTQGTYEQYF.